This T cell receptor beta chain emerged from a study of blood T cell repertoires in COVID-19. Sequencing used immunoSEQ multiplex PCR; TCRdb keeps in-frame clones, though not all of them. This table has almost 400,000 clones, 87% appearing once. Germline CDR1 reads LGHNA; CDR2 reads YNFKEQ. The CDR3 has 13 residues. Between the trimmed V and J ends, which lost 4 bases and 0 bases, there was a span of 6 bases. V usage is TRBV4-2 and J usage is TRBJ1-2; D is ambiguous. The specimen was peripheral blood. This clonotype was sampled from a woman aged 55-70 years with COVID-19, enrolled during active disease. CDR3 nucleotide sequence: TGTGCCAGCAGCCCCAATCCTAACTATGGCTACACCTTC. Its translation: CASSPNPNYGYTF.